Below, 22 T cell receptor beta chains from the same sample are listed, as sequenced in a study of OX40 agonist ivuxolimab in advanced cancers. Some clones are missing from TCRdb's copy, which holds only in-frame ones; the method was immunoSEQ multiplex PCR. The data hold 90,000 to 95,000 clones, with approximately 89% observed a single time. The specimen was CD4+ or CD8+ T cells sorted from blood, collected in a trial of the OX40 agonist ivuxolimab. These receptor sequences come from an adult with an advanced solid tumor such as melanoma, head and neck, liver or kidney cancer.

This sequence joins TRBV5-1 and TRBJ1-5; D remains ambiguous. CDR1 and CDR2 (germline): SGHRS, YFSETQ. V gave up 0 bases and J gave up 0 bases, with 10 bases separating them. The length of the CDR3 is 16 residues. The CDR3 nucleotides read TGCGCCAGCAGCTTGGAGGGAGATTATAGCAATCAGCCCCAGCATTTT. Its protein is CASSLEGDYSNQPQHF.

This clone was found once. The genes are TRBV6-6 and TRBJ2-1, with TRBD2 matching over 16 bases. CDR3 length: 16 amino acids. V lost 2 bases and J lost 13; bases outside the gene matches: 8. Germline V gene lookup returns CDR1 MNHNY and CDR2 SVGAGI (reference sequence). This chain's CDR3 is CASSYTGTSGRGAQFF. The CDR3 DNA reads TGTGCCAGCAGTTACACCGGGACTAGCGGGAGGGGTGCCCAGTTCTTC.

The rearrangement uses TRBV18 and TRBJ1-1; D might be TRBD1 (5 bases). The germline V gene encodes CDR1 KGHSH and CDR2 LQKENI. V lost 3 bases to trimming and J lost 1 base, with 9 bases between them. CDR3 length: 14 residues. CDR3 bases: TGTGCCAGCTCACCCCAGGGATCGAACACTGAAGCTTTCTTT. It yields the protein CASSPQGSNTEAFF.

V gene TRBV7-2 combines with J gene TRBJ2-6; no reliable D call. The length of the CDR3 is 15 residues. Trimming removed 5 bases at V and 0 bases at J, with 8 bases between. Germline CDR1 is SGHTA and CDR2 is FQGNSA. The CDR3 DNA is TGTGCCAGCAGCCCAAATTTCTCTGGGGCCAACGTCCTGACTTTC. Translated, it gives CASSPNFSGANVLTF.

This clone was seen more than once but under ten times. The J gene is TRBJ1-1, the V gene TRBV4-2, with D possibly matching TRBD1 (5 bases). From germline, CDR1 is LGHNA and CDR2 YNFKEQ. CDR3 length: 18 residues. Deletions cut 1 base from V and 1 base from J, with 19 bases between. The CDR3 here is CASSQGYGGGTGNTEAFF. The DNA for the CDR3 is TGTGCCAGCAGCCAAGGCTATGGCGGGGGGACGGGGAACACTGAAGCTTTCTTT.

The CDR3 here is CAIATGRWAPLHF. The CDR3 region has the DNA TGTGCCATTGCAACAGGGCGGTGGGCACCCCTCCACTTT. The rearrangement uses TRBV27 and TRBJ1-6; tentative D call: TRBD1 (6 bases). Germline assignment: CDR1 MNHEY and CDR2 SMNVEV (reference sequence). The CDR3 extends over 13 amino acids. Trimming cost V 10 bases and J 11 bases, with 18 bases left between them.

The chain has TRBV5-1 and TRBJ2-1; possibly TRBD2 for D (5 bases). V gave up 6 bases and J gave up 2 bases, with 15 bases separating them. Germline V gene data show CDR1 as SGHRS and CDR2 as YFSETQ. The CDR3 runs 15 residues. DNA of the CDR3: TGCGCCAGCACCAAAGTCAGCGGAACCTACAATGAGCAGTTCTTC. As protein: CASTKVSGTYNEQFF. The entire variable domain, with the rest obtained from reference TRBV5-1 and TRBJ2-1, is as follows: KAGVTQTPRYLIKTRGQQVTLSCSPISGHRSVSWYQQTPGQGLQFLFEYFSETQRNKGNFPGRFSGRQFSNSRSEMNVSTLELGDSALYLCASTKVSGTYNEQFFGPGTRLTVL.

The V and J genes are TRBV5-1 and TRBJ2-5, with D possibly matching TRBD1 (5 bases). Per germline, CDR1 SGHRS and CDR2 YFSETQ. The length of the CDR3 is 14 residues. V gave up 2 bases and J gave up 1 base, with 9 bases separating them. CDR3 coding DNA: TGCGCCAGCAGCTTACAGGCGACCCAAGAGACCCAGTACTTC. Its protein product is CASSLQATQETQYF.

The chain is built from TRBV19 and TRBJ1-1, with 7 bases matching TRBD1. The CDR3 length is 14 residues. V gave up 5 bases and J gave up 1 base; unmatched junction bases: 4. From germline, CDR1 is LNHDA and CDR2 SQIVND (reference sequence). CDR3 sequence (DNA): TGTGCCAGTAGTCCGACAGGGCCGAACACTGAAGCTTTCTTT. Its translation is CASSPTGPNTEAFF. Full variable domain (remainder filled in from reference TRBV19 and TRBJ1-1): DGGITQSPKYLFRKEGQNVTLSCEQNLNHDAMYWYRQDPGQGLRLIYYSQIVNDFQKGDIAEGYSVSREKKESFPLTVTSAQKNPTAFYLCASSPTGPNTEAFFGQGTRLTVV.

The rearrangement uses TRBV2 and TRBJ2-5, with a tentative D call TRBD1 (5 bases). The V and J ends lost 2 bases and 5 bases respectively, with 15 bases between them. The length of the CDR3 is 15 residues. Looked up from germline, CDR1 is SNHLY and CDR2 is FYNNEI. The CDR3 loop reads CASSEKSSGIETQYF. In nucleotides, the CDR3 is TGTGCCAGCAGTGAAAAATCCTCAGGGATCGAGACCCAGTACTTC.

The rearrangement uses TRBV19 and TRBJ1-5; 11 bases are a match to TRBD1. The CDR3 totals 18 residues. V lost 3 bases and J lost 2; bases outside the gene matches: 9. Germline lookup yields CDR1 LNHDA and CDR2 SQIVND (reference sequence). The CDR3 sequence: CASSMAGRTGGGNQPQHF. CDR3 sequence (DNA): TGTGCCAGTAGTATGGCAGGTCGGACAGGGGGCGGCAATCAGCCCCAGCATTTT.

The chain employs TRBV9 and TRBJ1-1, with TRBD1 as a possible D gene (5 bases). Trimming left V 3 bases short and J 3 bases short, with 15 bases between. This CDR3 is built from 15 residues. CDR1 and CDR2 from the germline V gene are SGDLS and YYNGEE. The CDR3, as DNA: TGTGCCAGCAGCGGGGGATCTTTAGGGGACACTGAAGCTTTCTTT. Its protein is CASSGGSLGDTEAFF.

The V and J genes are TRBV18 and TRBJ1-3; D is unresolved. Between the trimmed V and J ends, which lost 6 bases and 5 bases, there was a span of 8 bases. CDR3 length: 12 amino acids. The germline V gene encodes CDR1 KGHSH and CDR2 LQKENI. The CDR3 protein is CASSSGRNTIYF. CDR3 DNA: TGTGCCAGCTCGTCCGGGAGAAACACCATATATTTT.

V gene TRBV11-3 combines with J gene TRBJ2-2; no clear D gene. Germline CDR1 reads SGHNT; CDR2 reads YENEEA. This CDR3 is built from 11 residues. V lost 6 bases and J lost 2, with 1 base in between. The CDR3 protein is CASSNTGELFF. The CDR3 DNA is TGTGCCAGCAGTAACACCGGGGAGCTGTTTTTT.

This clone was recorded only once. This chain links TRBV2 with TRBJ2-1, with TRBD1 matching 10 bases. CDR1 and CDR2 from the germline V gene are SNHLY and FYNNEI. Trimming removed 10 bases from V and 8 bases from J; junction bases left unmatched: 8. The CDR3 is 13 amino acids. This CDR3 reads CANARDRGDEQFF. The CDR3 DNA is TGTGCCAACGCCCGGGACAGGGGTGATGAGCAGTTCTTC.

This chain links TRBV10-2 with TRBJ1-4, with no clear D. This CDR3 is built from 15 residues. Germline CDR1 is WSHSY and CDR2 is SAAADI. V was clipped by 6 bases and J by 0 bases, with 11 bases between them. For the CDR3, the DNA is TGCGCCAGCAGAAACCCAGGTGCAACTAATGAAAAACTGTTTTTT. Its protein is CASRNPGATNEKLFF.

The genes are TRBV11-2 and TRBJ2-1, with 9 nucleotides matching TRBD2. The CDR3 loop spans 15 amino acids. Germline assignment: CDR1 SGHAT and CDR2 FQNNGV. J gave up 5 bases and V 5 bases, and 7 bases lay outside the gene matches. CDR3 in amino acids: CASSRRLADDNEQFF. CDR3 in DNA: TGTGCCAGCAGCCGACGACTAGCGGATGACAATGAGCAGTTCTTC.

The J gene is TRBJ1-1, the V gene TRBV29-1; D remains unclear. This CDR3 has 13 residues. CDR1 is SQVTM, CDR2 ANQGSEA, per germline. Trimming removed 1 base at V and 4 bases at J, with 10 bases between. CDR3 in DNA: TGCAGCGTTGAAGCTATGCCGTCCACTGAAGCTTTCTTT. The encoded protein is CSVEAMPSTEAFF.

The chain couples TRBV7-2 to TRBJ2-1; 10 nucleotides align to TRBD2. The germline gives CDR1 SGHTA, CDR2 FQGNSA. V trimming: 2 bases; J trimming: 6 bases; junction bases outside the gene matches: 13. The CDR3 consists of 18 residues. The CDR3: CASSLRGAELAGANEQFF. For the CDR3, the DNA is TGTGCCAGCAGCTTAAGGGGGGCGGAGCTAGCGGGAGCCAATGAGCAGTTCTTC.

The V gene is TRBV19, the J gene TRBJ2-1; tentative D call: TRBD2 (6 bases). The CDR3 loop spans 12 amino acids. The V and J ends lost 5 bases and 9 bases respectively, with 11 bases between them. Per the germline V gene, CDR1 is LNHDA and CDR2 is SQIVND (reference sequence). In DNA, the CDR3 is TGTGCCAGTAGTGGGACTCGGGGTGAGCAGTTCTTC. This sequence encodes CASSGTRGEQFF.

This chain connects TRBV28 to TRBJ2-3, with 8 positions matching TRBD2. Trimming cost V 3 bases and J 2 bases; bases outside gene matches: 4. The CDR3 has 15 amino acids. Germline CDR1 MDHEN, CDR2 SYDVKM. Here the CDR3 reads CASSFGAGATDTQYF. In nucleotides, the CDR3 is TGTGCCAGCAGTTTTGGAGCGGGAGCCACAGATACGCAGTATTTT. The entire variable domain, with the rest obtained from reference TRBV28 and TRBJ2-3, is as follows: DVKVTQSSRYLVKRTGEKVFLECVQDMDHENMFWYRQDPGLGLRLIYFSYDVKMKEKGDIPEGYSVSREKKERFSLILESASTNQTSMYLCASSFGAGATDTQYFGPGTRLTVL.

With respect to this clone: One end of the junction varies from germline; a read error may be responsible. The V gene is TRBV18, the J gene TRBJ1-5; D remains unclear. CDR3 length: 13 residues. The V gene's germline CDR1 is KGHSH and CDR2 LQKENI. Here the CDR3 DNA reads TGTGCCAGCTCATCGAATAGCAATCGGCCCCAGCATTTT. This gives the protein CASSSNSNRPQHF.